The rows below give T cell receptor beta chains drawn from one sample of a study of cytomegalovirus exposure and HLA in healthy donors. Here immunoSEQ multiplex PCR was the method, and the copy in TCRdb shows in-frame clones only, minus some. This table has roughly 100,000 clones, around four fifths appearing once. Sample: PBMCs. These receptors originate from a man between 35 and 55 years old in good health and CMV-seropositive. The conserved cysteine and the conserved F or W are not part of the CDR3 here.

v_gene | CDR3aa
TRBV19 | ASSPGTTYNEQF
TRBV5-6 | ASSLARGTNYSPLH
TRBV30 | AWSVSHPNQPQH
TRBV6-5 | ASRTEYGYT
TRBV6-5 | ASSYREANEKLF
TRBV2 | ASRTGGIGDTQY
TRBV19 | ASSITDRRDQPQH
TRBV10-3 | AISESEGGWGYT
TRBV28 | ASSPRQGLTDTQY
TRBV2 | ASSRNTGELF
TRBV19 | ASSAAGVAYEQY
TRBV27 | ASSRQSSYNSPLH
TRBV27 | ASSLSNKGARWKTQY
TRBV4-1 | ASSHFLRDRAKNIQY
TRBV6-6 | ATPGANTIY
TRBV5-1 | ASSSTSALSEQF
TRBV19 | ASTTGPSTDTQY
TRBV9 | ASSVDSGGPRETQY
TRBV23-1 | ASSGVHRPSWGYGYT
TRBV5-1 | ASSYRTGTNTGELF
TRBV9 | ASSVRGSGDSPLH
TRBV11-3 | ASSQGLAGVHEQY
TRBV4-1 | ASSLGQGEYEQY
TRBV19 | ASSDRANTEAF
TRBV5-1 | ASSLGPGADNEQF
TRBV19 | ASARQLMNTEAF
TRBV7-9 | ASSPGGGSYNEQF
TRBV10-3 | AIKSSGGAGETQY
TRBV5-4 | ASSPDLVVGYNSPLH
TRBV21-1 | ASSRQGNNTGELF
TRBV27 | ASSSHRVDFVKAF
TRBV5-4 | ASSLGGGSADTQY
TRBV5-1 | ASSSGTGDNYGYT
TRBV28 | ASSFGGFSYGYT
TRBV7-8 | ASSLLAGGHTGELF
TRBV7-3 | ASRTRDRVTETQY
TRBV13 | ASSSRTGFFYEQY
TRBV2 | ASKRTSGGSTDTQY
TRBV7-7 | ASSLGGRDRRLSGNTIY
TRBV27 | ASRKDRLATNEKLF
TRBV29-1 | SVLPGQSTEAF
TRBV4-1 | ASSQAGVPGANVLT